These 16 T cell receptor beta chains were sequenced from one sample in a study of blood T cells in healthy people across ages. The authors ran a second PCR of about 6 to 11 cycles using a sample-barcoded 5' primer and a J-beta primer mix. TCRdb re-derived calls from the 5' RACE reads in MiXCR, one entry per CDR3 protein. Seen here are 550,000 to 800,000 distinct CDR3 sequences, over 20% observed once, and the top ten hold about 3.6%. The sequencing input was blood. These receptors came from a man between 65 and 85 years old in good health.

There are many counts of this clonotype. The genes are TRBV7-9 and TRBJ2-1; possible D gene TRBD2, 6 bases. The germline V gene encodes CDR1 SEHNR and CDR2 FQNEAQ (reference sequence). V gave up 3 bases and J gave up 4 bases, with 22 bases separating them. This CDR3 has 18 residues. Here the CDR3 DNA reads TGTGCCAGCAGCTTCCCCTGGGAGGCGTGGAGGATGTACAATGAGCAGTTCTTC. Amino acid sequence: CASSFPWEAWRMYNEQFF.

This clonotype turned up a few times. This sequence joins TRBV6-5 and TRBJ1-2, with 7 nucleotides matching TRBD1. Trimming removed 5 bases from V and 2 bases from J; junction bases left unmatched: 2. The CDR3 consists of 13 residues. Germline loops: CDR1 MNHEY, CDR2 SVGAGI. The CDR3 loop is CASSETGNYGYTF. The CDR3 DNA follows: TGTGCCAGCAGTGAGACAGGGAACTATGGCTACACCTTC.

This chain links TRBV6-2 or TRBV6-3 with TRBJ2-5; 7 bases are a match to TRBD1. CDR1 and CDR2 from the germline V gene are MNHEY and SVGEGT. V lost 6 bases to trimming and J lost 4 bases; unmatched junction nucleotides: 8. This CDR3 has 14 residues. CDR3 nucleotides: TGTGCCAGCAGACCCACGAGGGGGCTAGAGACCCAGTACTTC. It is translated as CASRPTRGLETQYF.

The CDR3 DNA reads TGTGCCACCAGTGAGTTACTGACAGGGGGCGGTTATTGCTACAATGAGCAGTTCTTC. Residues: CATSELLTGGGYCYNEQFF. The chain carries TRBV24-1 and TRBJ2-1; 10 bases are shared with TRBD1. The CDR3 covers 19 residues. With 4 bases clipped from V and 3 bases from J, the junction kept 14 bases outside the gene matches. Germline assignment: CDR1 KGHDR and CDR2 SFDVKD.

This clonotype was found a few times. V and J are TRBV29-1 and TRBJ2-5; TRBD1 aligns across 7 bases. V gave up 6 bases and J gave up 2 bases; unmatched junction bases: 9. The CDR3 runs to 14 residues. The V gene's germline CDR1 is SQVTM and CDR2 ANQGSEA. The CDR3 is CSVDQTGAQETQYF. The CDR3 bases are TGCAGCGTCGACCAAACAGGGGCGCAAGAGACCCAGTACTTC.

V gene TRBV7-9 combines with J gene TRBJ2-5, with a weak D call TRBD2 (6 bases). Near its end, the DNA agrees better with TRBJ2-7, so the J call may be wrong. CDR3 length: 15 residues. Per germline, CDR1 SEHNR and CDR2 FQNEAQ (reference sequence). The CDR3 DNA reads TGTGCCAGCAGCCCAACCGGGACTCAGACCTACGAGCAGTACTTC. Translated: CASSPTGTQTYEQYF.

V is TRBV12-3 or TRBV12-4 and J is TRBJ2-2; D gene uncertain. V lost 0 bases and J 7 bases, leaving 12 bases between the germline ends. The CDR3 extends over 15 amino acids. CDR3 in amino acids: CASSLASRIGGELFF. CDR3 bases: TGTGCCAGCAGTTTAGCTTCGAGGATCGGCGGGGAGCTGTTTTTT.

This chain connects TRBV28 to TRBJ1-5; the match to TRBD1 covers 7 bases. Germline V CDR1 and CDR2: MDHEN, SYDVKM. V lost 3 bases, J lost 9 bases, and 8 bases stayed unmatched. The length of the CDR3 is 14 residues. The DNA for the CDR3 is TGTGCCAGCAGTTTGGGAAAGGGGGCTAGGCCCCAGCATTTT. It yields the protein CASSLGKGARPQHF. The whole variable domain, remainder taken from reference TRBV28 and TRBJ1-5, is DVKVTQSSRYLVKRTGEKVFLECVQDMDHENMFWYRQDPGLGLRLIYFSYDVKMKEKGDIPEGYSVSREKKERFSLILESASTNQTSMYLCASSLGKGARPQHFGDGTRLSIL.

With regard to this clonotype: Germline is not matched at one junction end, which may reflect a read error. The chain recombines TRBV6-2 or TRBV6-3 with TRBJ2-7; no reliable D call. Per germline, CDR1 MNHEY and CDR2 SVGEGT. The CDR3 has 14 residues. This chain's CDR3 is CASRPPVVVYGQYF. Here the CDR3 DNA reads TGTGCCAGCAGACCGCCGGTTGTGGTCTACGGGCAGTACTTC.

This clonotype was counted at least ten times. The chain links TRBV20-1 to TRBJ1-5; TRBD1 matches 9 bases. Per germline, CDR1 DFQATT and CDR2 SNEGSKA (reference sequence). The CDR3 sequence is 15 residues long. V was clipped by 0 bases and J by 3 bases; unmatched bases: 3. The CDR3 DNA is TGCAGTGCTAGAGACACAGGGGGCCCCAATCAGCCCCAGCATTTT. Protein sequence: CSARDTGGPNQPQHF.

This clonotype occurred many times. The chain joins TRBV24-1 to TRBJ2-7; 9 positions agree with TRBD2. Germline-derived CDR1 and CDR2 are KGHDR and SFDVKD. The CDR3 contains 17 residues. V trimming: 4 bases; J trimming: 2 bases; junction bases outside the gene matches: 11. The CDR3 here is CATSEPNLAGNTYEQYF. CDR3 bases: TGTGCCACCAGTGAGCCGAATCTAGCGGGAAACACCTACGAGCAGTACTTC.

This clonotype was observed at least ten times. The CDR3 region has the DNA TGTGCCTGGAACATAGCGGGAGGGCCTCGGGAGACCCAGTACTTC. This gives the protein CAWNIAGGPRETQYF. V and J are TRBV30 and TRBJ2-5; 11 bases are a match to TRBD2. The CDR3 is 15 residues long. V was pared by 4 bases and J by 5 bases, with 9 bases of the junction left unmatched. The germline gives CDR1 GTSNPN, CDR2 SVGIG (reference sequence).

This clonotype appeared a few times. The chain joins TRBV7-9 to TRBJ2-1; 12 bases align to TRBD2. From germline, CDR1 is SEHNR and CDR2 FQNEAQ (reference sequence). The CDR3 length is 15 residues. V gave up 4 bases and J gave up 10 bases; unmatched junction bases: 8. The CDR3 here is CASSSPGLAGPEQFF. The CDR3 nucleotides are TGTGCCAGCAGCTCACCGGGACTAGCGGGCCCAGAGCAGTTCTTC.

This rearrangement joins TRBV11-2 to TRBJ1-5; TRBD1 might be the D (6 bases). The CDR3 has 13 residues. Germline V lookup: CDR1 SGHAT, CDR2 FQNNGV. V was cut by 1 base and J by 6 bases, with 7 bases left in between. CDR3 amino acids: CASSLGRGQPQHF. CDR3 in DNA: TGTGCCAGCAGCTTAGGCAGGGGTCAGCCCCAGCATTTT.

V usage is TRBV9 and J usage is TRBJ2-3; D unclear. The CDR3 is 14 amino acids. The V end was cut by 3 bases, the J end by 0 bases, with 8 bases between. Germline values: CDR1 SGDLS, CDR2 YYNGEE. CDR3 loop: CASSAQPSTDTQYF. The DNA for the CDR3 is TGTGCCAGCAGCGCGCAGCCTAGCACAGATACGCAGTATTTT.

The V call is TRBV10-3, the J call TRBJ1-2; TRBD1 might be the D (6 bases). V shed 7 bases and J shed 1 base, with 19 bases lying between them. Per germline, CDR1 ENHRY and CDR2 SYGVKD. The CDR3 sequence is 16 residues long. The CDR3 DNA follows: TGTGCCATCACCAGGGACACGTCTTCAATTAACTATGGCTACACCTTC. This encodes CAITRDTSSINYGYTF.